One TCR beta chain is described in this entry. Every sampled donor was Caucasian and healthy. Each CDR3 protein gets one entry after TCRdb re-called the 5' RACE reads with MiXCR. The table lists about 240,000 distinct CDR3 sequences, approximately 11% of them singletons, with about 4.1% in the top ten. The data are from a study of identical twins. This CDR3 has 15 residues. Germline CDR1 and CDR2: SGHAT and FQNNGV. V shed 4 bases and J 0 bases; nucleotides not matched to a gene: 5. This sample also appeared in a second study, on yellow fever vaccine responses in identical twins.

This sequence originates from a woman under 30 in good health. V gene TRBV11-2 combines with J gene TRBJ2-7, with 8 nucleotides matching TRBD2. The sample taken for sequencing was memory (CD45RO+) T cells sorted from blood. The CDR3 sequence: CASSSRLAGSYEQYF. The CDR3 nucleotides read TGTGCCAGCAGCTCTAGGCTAGCGGGCTCCTACGAGCAGTACTTC. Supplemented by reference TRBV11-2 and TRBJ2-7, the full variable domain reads EAGVAQSPRYKIIEKRQSVAFWCNPISGHATLYWYQQILGQGPKLLIQFQNNGVVDDSQLPKDRFSAERLKGVDSTLKIQPAKLEDSAVYLCASSSRLAGSYEQYFGPGTRLTVT.